This record covers a single TCR beta chain. Its antigen is not known. The record originates from a study of cytomegalovirus exposure and HLA in healthy donors. Study results and caveats: In vitro, a few CMV-associated chains proved specific for CMV antigens. Some V segments, TRBV6-2 and TRBV6-3 among them, were indistinguishable and were therefore excluded. Cytomegalovirus association was assigned to under 200 TCR beta chains.

V lost 11 bases and J lost 0; bases outside the gene matches: 10. The germline gives CDR1 SGHTA, CDR2 FQGNSA. The CDR3 loop spans 14 amino acids. The PCR had 60 Vbeta and 13 Jbeta primers. Profiled with immunoSEQ multiplex PCR; TCRdb holds only in-frame clones, not every one. Here the sample spans more than 95,000 clones, 81% being singletons. This sequence joins TRBV7-2 and TRBJ2-7, with 7 bases aligning to TRBD1. The TCR sequence derives from a woman aged 25 to 45 in good health and CMV-seronegative. The sequenced material came from PBMCs. This CDR3 is CASRGRPNSYEQYF. The CDR3 DNA sequence: TGTGCCTCGAGGGGGCGGCCGAACTCCTACGAGCAGTACTTC.